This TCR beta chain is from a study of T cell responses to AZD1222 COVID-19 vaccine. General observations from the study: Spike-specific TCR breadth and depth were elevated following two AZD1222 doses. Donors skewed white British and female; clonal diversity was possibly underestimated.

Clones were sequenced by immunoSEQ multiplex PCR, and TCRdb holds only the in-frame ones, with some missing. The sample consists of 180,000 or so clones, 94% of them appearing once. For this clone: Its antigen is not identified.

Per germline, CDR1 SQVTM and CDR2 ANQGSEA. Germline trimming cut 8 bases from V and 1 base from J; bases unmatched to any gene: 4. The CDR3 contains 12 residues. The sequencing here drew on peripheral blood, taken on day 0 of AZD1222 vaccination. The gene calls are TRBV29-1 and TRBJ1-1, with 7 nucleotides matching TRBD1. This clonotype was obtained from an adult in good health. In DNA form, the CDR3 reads TGCAGCACAGCAGGGGGGAACACTGAAGCTTTCTTT. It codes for CSTAGGNTEAFF.